The rows below give T cell receptor beta chains drawn from one sample of a study of cytomegalovirus exposure and HLA in healthy donors. The data were produced by immunoSEQ multiplex PCR, yet TCRdb's version contains in-frame clones alone and is incomplete. The repertoire holds 180,000 or so clones, roughly 9.4% seen once, with 1% to 1.5% in the top ten. The sequencing input was PBMCs. The receptors stem from a woman in her twenties or thirties in good health and CMV-seropositive. CDR3s include the opening cysteine and the closing phenylalanine or tryptophan. Fields, in order: V gene, J gene, clone size, D gene, CDR3 protein, CDR3 DNA. The D gene is left open where the match is weak. Where a row states a size, it is once, few, many or the class of an expanded clone; other rows omit it.

v_gene: TRBV20-1
j_gene: TRBJ1-2
abundance: few
d_gene: .
CDR3aa: CSAPYYGYTF
CDR3nt: TGCAGTGCTCCATACTATGGCTACACCTTC

v_gene: TRBV28
j_gene: TRBJ2-7
abundance: few
d_gene: TRBD1
CDR3aa: CASSLLRQGAMTYEQYF
CDR3nt: TGTGCCAGCAGTTTACTTCGGCAGGGGGCGATGACCTACGAGCAGTACTTC

v_gene: TRBV4-1
j_gene: TRBJ2-3
abundance: .
d_gene: TRBD1
CDR3aa: CASSQDRGRGDTQYF
CDR3nt: TGCGCCAGCAGCCAAGACAGGGGGCGCGGAGATACGCAGTATTTT

v_gene: TRBV5-4
j_gene: TRBJ1-2
abundance: .
d_gene: .
CDR3aa: CASSADTSYGYTF
CDR3nt: TGTGCCAGCAGCGCGGACACCTCCTATGGCTACACCTTC

v_gene: TRBV5-1
j_gene: TRBJ1-4
abundance: few
d_gene: TRBD1
CDR3aa: CASSPGTGVTNEKLFF
CDR3nt: TGCGCCAGCAGCCCCGGGACAGGGGTAACTAATGAAAAACTGTTTTTT

v_gene: TRBV11-3
j_gene: TRBJ2-3
abundance: .
d_gene: TRBD1
CDR3aa: CASSRQGRADTQYF
CDR3nt: TGTGCCAGCAGCCGACAGGGTAGGGCAGATACGCAGTATTTT

v_gene: TRBV14
j_gene: TRBJ1-1
abundance: .
d_gene: .
CDR3aa: CASSQDSWRGTEAFF
CDR3nt: TGTGCCAGCAGCCAAGATTCGTGGAGGGGCACTGAAGCTTTCTTT

v_gene: TRBV2
j_gene: TRBJ2-1
abundance: few
d_gene: .
CDR3aa: CASSAGLSYNEQFF
CDR3nt: TGTGCCAGCAGTGCAGGGCTGTCCTACAATGAGCAGTTCTTC

v_gene: TRBV7-2
j_gene: TRBJ2-1
abundance: .
d_gene: TRBD1
CDR3aa: CASSQRTGNNEQFF
CDR3nt: TGTGCCAGCAGCCAGAGGACAGGAAACAATGAGCAGTTCTTC

v_gene: TRBV5-5
j_gene: TRBJ1-2
abundance: few
d_gene: TRBD1
CDR3aa: CASSFQGDYGYTF
CDR3nt: TGTGCCAGCAGCTTTCAGGGGGACTATGGCTACACCTTC

v_gene: TRBV21-1
j_gene: TRBJ1-1
abundance: .
d_gene: .
CDR3aa: CASSKRTGRYTEAFF
CDR3nt: TGTGCCAGCAGCAAACGGACAGGGCGATACACTGAAGCTTTCTTT

v_gene: TRBV11-2
j_gene: TRBJ2-1
abundance: .
d_gene: TRBD1
CDR3aa: CASTDLRGYNEQFF
CDR3nt: TGTGCCAGCACAGATCTCAGGGGGTACAATGAGCAGTTCTTC

v_gene: TRBV6-6
j_gene: TRBJ1-1
abundance: .
d_gene: .
CDR3aa: CASTDQTGNTEAFF
CDR3nt: TGTGCCAGCACCGACCAGACAGGGAACACTGAAGCTTTCTTT

v_gene: TRBV29-1
j_gene: TRBJ1-1
abundance: .
d_gene: TRBD1
CDR3aa: CSVAWTGRHTEAFF
CDR3nt: TGCAGCGTTGCGTGGACAGGGAGACACACTGAAGCTTTCTTT

v_gene: TRBV6-1
j_gene: TRBJ1-2
abundance: .
d_gene: .
CDR3aa: CASSEASGTNYGYTF
CDR3nt: TGTGCCAGCAGTGAAGCAAGCGGAACAAACTATGGCTACACCTTC

v_gene: TRBV29-1
j_gene: TRBJ1-1
abundance: .
d_gene: .
CDR3aa: CSVAWTMNTEAFF
CDR3nt: TGCAGCGTTGCTTGGACAATGAACACTGAAGCTTTCTTT

v_gene: TRBV10-1
j_gene: TRBJ2-3
abundance: few
d_gene: TRBD2
CDR3aa: CASSATGTSENTDTQYF
CDR3nt: TGCGCCAGCAGTGCAACCGGGACTAGCGAGAACACAGATACGCAGTATTTT

v_gene: TRBV7-2
j_gene: TRBJ1-1
abundance: .
d_gene: .
CDR3aa: CASSFASVMNTEAFF
CDR3nt: TGTGCCAGCAGCTTTGCTAGCGTGATGAACACTGAAGCTTTCTTT

v_gene: TRBV2
j_gene: TRBJ1-2
abundance: .
d_gene: .
CDR3aa: CASGQNGYTF
CDR3nt: TGTGCCAGCGGGCAGAACGGCTACACCTTC

v_gene: TRBV30
j_gene: TRBJ1-5
abundance: .
d_gene: .
CDR3aa: CAWNRAIDQPQHF
CDR3nt: TGTGCCTGGAACAGGGCCATCGATCAGCCCCAGCATTTT

v_gene: TRBV30
j_gene: TRBJ1-4
abundance: .
d_gene: .
CDR3aa: CAWSAKTGRWEKLFF
CDR3nt: TGTGCCTGGAGTGCCAAGACAGGACGTTGGGAAAAACTGTTTTTT

v_gene: TRBV14
j_gene: TRBJ2-2
abundance: few
d_gene: .
CDR3aa: CASSQALGTGELFF
CDR3nt: TGTGCCAGCAGCCAAGCCCTCGGGACCGGGGAGCTGTTTTTT

v_gene: TRBV29-1
j_gene: TRBJ1-5
abundance: few
d_gene: .
CDR3aa: CSVVGDGPQHF
CDR3nt: TGCAGCGTTGTAGGGGATGGGCCCCAGCATTTT

v_gene: TRBV18
j_gene: TRBJ1-2
abundance: .
d_gene: TRBD1
CDR3aa: CASSTDRVGGYTF
CDR3nt: TGTGCCAGCTCGACCGACAGGGTTGGTGGCTACACCTTC

v_gene: TRBV4-1
j_gene: TRBJ2-1
abundance: .
d_gene: TRBD2
CDR3aa: CASSHISGRAMDEQFF
CDR3nt: TGCGCCAGCAGCCACATTAGCGGGAGGGCCATGGATGAGCAGTTCTTC

v_gene: TRBV5-4
j_gene: TRBJ1-2
abundance: .
d_gene: .
CDR3aa: CASSLASPGLDGYTF
CDR3nt: TGTGCCAGCAGCTTGGCCTCACCGGGGTTGGACGGCTACACCTTC

v_gene: TRBV29-1
j_gene: TRBJ2-2
abundance: .
d_gene: TRBD1
CDR3aa: CSVATGAGELFF
CDR3nt: TGCAGCGTGGCCACAGGGGCCGGGGAGCTGTTTTTT

v_gene: TRBV5-1
j_gene: TRBJ2-2
abundance: few
d_gene: .
CDR3aa: CASSLANTGELFF
CDR3nt: TGCGCCAGCAGCTTAGCCAACACCGGGGAGCTGTTTTTT

v_gene: TRBV21-1
j_gene: TRBJ1-2
abundance: .
d_gene: .
CDR3aa: CASSKERGGRGYTF
CDR3nt: TGTGCCAGCAGCAAAGAAAGGGGAGGGCGGGGCTACACCTTC

v_gene: TRBV4-2
j_gene: TRBJ2-5
abundance: .
d_gene: TRBD1
CDR3aa: CASSQKGASGETQYF
CDR3nt: TGTGCCAGCAGCCAAAAGGGGGCGTCTGGAGAGACCCAGTACTTC

v_gene: TRBV19
j_gene: TRBJ1-2
abundance: few
d_gene: TRBD1
CDR3aa: CASSLPRTGYYGYTF
CDR3nt: TGTGCCAGTAGTCTTCCCCGGACAGGGTACTATGGCTACACCTTC

v_gene: TRBV4-1
j_gene: TRBJ1-2
abundance: .
d_gene: .
CDR3aa: CASSQQMMIGGYTF
CDR3nt: TGCGCCAGCAGCCAGCAGATGATGATTGGTGGCTACACCTTC

v_gene: TRBV6-5
j_gene: TRBJ2-5
abundance: .
d_gene: TRBD2
CDR3aa: CASSRALAGRGTQYF
CDR3nt: TGTGCCAGCAGTCGAGCTCTAGCGGGCCGGGGGACCCAGTACTTC

v_gene: TRBV4-2
j_gene: TRBJ2-7
abundance: few
d_gene: TRBD2
CDR3aa: CASSRGAGEVNEQYF
CDR3nt: TGTGCCAGCAGCCGAGGGGCGGGAGAGGTCAACGAGCAGTACTTC

v_gene: TRBV7-3
j_gene: TRBJ2-1
abundance: .
d_gene: TRBD2
CDR3aa: CASSRGEGRVNEQFF
CDR3nt: TGTGCCAGCAGCCGTGGGGAGGGAAGGGTAAATGAGCAGTTCTTC

v_gene: TRBV4-2
j_gene: TRBJ2-1
abundance: .
d_gene: TRBD2
CDR3aa: CASSLAGEQFF
CDR3nt: TGTGCCAGCAGCCTAGCGGGCGAGCAGTTCTTC

v_gene: TRBV29-1
j_gene: TRBJ2-3
abundance: few
d_gene: .
CDR3aa: CSVLDRSLTDTQYF
CDR3nt: TGCAGCGTTCTCGACAGGAGCCTCACAGATACGCAGTATTTT

v_gene: TRBV6-1
j_gene: TRBJ2-3
abundance: few
d_gene: .
CDR3aa: CASTPRRNTDTQYF
CDR3nt: TGTGCCAGCACCCCCCGGAGGAACACAGATACGCAGTATTTT

v_gene: TRBV13
j_gene: TRBJ2-1
abundance: few
d_gene: TRBD1
CDR3aa: CASSLGQGEYNEQFF
CDR3nt: TGTGCCAGCAGCTTGGGACAGGGGGAATACAATGAGCAGTTCTTC

v_gene: TRBV10-3
j_gene: TRBJ2-3
abundance: .
d_gene: .
CDR3aa: CAISPVPPTDTQYF
CDR3nt: TGTGCCATCAGCCCGGTCCCACCCACAGATACGCAGTATTTT

v_gene: TRBV6-4
j_gene: TRBJ2-3
abundance: few
d_gene: .
CDR3aa: CASLLAELTDTQYF
CDR3nt: TGTGCCAGCCTCCTGGCGGAGCTCACAGATACGCAGTATTTT

v_gene: TRBV6-4
j_gene: TRBJ2-7
abundance: .
d_gene: .
CDR3aa: CWRGHRSSYEQYF
CDR3nt: TGTTGGAGGGGGCACCGAAGCTCCTACGAGCAGTACTTC

v_gene: TRBV10-2
j_gene: TRBJ2-5
abundance: few
d_gene: TRBD2
CDR3aa: CASRPGLAGETQYF
CDR3nt: TGCGCCAGCAGACCCGGACTAGCGGGAGAGACCCAGTACTTC

v_gene: TRBV5-3
j_gene: TRBJ2-7
abundance: .
d_gene: TRBD1
CDR3aa: CARSHRTGTGYLYEQYF
CDR3nt: TGTGCCAGAAGTCATAGGACAGGGACAGGGTACCTCTACGAGCAGTACTTC

v_gene: TRBV5-4
j_gene: TRBJ1-4
abundance: .
d_gene: .
CDR3aa: CASGDRTGSNEKLFF
CDR3nt: TGTGCCAGCGGAGACAGGACGGGGAGTAATGAAAAACTGTTTTTT

v_gene: TRBV2
j_gene: TRBJ2-3
abundance: few
d_gene: TRBD2
CDR3aa: CASSEGAGGLGDTQYF
CDR3nt: TGTGCCAGCAGTGAAGGAGCGGGAGGGCTCGGAGATACGCAGTATTTT

v_gene: TRBV2
j_gene: TRBJ2-7
abundance: .
d_gene: TRBD2
CDR3aa: CASREGLAGRNEQYF
CDR3nt: TGTGCCAGCAGGGAAGGACTAGCGGGAAGAAACGAGCAGTACTTC

v_gene: TRBV6-5
j_gene: TRBJ1-1
abundance: .
d_gene: .
CDR3aa: CASSIGTTNTEAFF
CDR3nt: TGTGCCAGCAGCATTGGGACAACGAACACTGAAGCTTTCTTT

v_gene: TRBV10-3
j_gene: TRBJ2-3
abundance: .
d_gene: TRBD2
CDR3aa: CAISEVAGSTDTQYF
CDR3nt: TGTGCCATCAGTGAGGTAGCGGGAAGCACAGATACGCAGTATTTT

v_gene: TRBV7-2
j_gene: TRBJ1-5
abundance: .
d_gene: .
CDR3aa: CASSLDAVRDTNQPQHF
CDR3nt: TGTGCCAGCAGCTTAGACGCGGTAAGGGACACTAATCAGCCCCAGCATTTT

v_gene: TRBV7-9
j_gene: TRBJ1-1
abundance: .
d_gene: .
CDR3aa: CASSLTTANTEAFF
CDR3nt: TGTGCCAGCAGCTTAACGACAGCGAACACTGAAGCTTTCTTT